This entry features one T cell receptor (beta chain) sequence. Its antigen is as yet unknown. TCRdb itself ran the 5' RACE reads through MiXCR, one entry per CDR3 protein. The sample has 1.5 million to 2 million distinct CDR3 sequences, roughly a third seen once; the top ten hold about 0.27%. This entry comes from a study of identical twins. CDR1 is ENHRY and CDR2 is SYGVKD in the germline V gene. Trimming removed 10 bases from V and 5 bases from J; junction bases left unmatched: 6. The CDR3 extends over 14 amino acids. The donor group consisted entirely of healthy Caucasians. Study-wide findings and caveats: Out-of-frame alpha sequences shared by twins showed excess low generation probability. Because invariant MAIT and iNKT cells could be present, zero-insertion analyses could be partly confounded. Conclusions rested on cross-sectional statistics rather than following the same donors.

This clonotype originated in a newborn girl in good health. The chain uses TRBV10-3 and TRBJ2-1, with 12 bases that match TRBD2. The material sequenced was cord blood. In nucleotides, the CDR3 is TGTGCCACCCGACTAGCGGGGGAACACAATGAGCAGTTCTTC. This codes for CATRLAGEHNEQFF.